The entry that follows covers one T cell receptor beta chain sequence. This sample stems from a study of blood T cell repertoires in COVID-19. Study at large: The United States, Italy and Spain supplied acute and convalescent COVID-19 samples. T cells, B-cell-depleted T cells, or PBMCs provided the cDNA or gDNA that served as material.

The method was immunoSEQ multiplex PCR; TCRdb's version includes in-frame clones alone and lacks a portion of them. The sample holds roughly 230,000 clones, approximately 80% seen once. Germline CDR1 reads DFQATT; CDR2 reads SNEGSKA (reference sequence). This CDR3 is 15 amino acids long. J was trimmed by 6 bases and V by 3 bases; bases with no gene match: 10. The sequenced material came from peripheral blood. This chain connects TRBV20-1 to TRBJ1-5; TRBD1 matches 8 bases. The source is a woman aged 80 or over with COVID-19, enrolled during active disease. Here the CDR3 reads CSASASGQGSQPQHF. CDR3 bases: TGCAGTGCTAGTGCTAGTGGACAGGGCAGTCAGCCCCAGCATTTT.